The TCR beta chain under discussion was sequenced for a study of regulatory T cells in long-lasting Graves disease. Building of the TCR beta libraries involved iRepertoire HTBI primers and Arm-PCR of CDR3 regions. Under the authors' procedure: Throughout the samples, researchers identified 62 TRBV and approximately 14 TRBJ segments. TCRdb itself ran the multiplex PCR reads through MiXCR, one entry per CDR3 protein. V and J calls and clone size were set by TCRdb, not the authors. The table has about 320,000 distinct CDR3 sequences, over 15% seen once. Specified time point: newly diagnosed GD, antithyroid drugs for less than 3 months. There was RNA extracted from PBMCs, and the TCR library was made from it. American Thyroid Association guidelines were used to diagnose Graves' disease. CDR3 size: 16 residues. The V segment lost 3 bases and the J segment 4 bases; nucleotides outside the gene matches: 11. The germline gives CDR1 LNHDA, CDR2 SQIVND (reference sequence).

Sample: peripheral blood mononuclear cells (PBMCs), taken at new diagnosis, from a patient treated with antithyroid drugs. The TCR comes from a female donor with Graves disease. This rearrangement joins TRBV19 to TRBJ2-7; 8 positions match TRBD2. CDR3 coding DNA: TGTGCCAGTAGTATGGATAGCGGGATTGGTCTTTACGAGCAGTACTTC. It codes for CASSMDSGIGLYEQYF.